This note documents a single TCR beta chain sequence. Its antigen is unknown. Nothing much larger sits one base from this clone, and base qualities are not available. V is cut back by 1 base and J by 5 bases, with 9 bases in the junction unmatched. The CDR3 starts with the cysteine, ends with the phenylalanine, and has 16 residues. Of all the DNA, just the CDR3 is kept, 48 bases in frame from base 1. From a lookup of the germline V gene, CDR1 and CDR2 are LGHNA and YNFKEQ. The CDR3 regions of human TCRbeta chains were analyzed by immunosequencing. In the original analysis: Repertoire TCRs were matched against a reference library of SARS-CoV-2-specific TCRs generated with the MIRA antigen-specificity platform. Breadth was defined as the fraction of unique TCRs that were SARS-CoV-2-associated. Depth was defined as the fraction of total T cells that were SARS-CoV-2-associated. Using the MIRA data, each spike-specific TCR was assigned both to the spike region to which the TCR was reactive and to a CD4 or CD8 class. Log10-transformed breadth and depth values were compared by one-way ANOVA with Sidak's multiple comparisons tests. TCRdb's version of the immuneACCESS table is confined to in-frame rearrangements and falls short of the full clone set. An unresolved V gene accounts for under half of the shortfall where checked; the remainder is of unknown origin. V and J calls and clone size follow that table, whereas D and trimming were derived from the DNA. The sample table shows 90,000 to 150,000 clones, and roughly 90% are seen once. The top ten hold 7% to 8.5% of the sample.

This sample's time point label indicates: baseline before first vaccination. Vaccinee samples were obtained from the UK trials COV001 and COV002, which included a single-blind randomized controlled phase 2/3 trial of AZD1222 (ChAdOx1 nCoV-19) in healthy adults. For TCRbeta chain sequencing, PBMC samples from trial participants were taken at day 0 and at day 28 after the second dose. The data were obtained in a study of T cell responses to AZD1222 COVID-19 vaccine (dated by TCRdb to the early 2020s). Turning to the overall study: AZD1222 recipients with second doses at about 4 weeks or about 12 weeks were pooled, because spike-specific TCR depth and breadth did not differ between schedules. TCR sequencing covered more than 230 trial participants: 207 given two doses of AZD1222 and approximately 26 given two doses of MenACWY control vaccine. Trial participants were enrolled by age into 18-55, 56-69 and 70-plus year subgroups, with about 150, 28 and 57 TCR-sequenced participants respectively. Points the paper makes about the study in general: No day 14 peak-response samples were available, so repertoires were characterized only after the peak T cell response. A significant rise in spike-specific TCR breadth and depth was observed after two AZD1222 doses relative to day 0 and relative to MenACWY recipients. Conclusions about previously exposed vaccinees are limited, since just 5 or 6 AZD1222 recipients were seropositive for SARS-CoV-2 at baseline. The 56-69-year group was small, and its depth increase did not reach significance, likely because of low power. Vaccine-associated CD4 TCRs spanned the whole spike protein, with dominant responses in regions 160-218 and 743-854. Participants were mostly white British, with more females than males. The authors suggested clonal diversity may have been underestimated. Epitopes outside the regions mutated in the B.1.351 and B.1.1.7 variants were reportedly recognized by nearly half of the unique spike-specific TCRs.

Source: peripheral blood, taken on day 0 of AZD1222 vaccination. This clonotype originated in an adult in good health. The chain is assembled from TRBV4-2 and TRBJ2-7, with 9 bases aligning to TRBD2. The nucleotide sequence is TGTGCCAGCAGCCAAGGGAAAAGCGGGGGGAGGAACGAGCAGTACTTC. This encodes CASSQGKSGGRNEQYF.